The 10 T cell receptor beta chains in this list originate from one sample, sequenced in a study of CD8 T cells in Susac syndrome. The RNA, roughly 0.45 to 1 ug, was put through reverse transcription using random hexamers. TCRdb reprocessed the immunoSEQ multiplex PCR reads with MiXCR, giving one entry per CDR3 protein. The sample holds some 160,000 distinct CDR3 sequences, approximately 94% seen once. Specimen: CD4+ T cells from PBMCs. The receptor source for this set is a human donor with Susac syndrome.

The CDR3 reads CASTRGSQNEQFF. The CDR3 nucleotides read TGTGCCAGCACAAGGGGTTCACAGAATGAGCAGTTCTTC. The V gene is TRBV6-1, the J gene TRBJ2-1, with D tentatively TRBD1 (5 bases). Trimming cost V 7 bases and J 7 bases, with 14 bases left between them. The germline CDR1 and CDR2 sequences are MNHNS and SASEGT. This CDR3 comprises 13 residues.

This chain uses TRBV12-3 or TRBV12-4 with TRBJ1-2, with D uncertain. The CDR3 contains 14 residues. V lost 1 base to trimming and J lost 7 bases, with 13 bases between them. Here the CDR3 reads CASSLEGLLGGYTF. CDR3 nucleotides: TGTGCCAGCAGTTTAGAAGGCCTGCTGGGTGGCTACACCTTC.

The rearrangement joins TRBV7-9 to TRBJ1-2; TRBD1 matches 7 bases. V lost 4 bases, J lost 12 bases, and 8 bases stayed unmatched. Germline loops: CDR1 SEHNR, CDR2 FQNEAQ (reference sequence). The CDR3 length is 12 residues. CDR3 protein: CASSSQGETNTF. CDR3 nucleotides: TGTGCCAGCAGCTCCCAGGGGGAGACTAACACCTTC.

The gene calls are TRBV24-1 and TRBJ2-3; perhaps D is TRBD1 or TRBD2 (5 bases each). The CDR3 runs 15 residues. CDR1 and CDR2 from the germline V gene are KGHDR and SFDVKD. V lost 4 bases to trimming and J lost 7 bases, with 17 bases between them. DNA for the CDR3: TGTGCCACCAGTGACCGGGGCCTCGGCGGGTATACGCAGTATTTT. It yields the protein CATSDRGLGGYTQYF.

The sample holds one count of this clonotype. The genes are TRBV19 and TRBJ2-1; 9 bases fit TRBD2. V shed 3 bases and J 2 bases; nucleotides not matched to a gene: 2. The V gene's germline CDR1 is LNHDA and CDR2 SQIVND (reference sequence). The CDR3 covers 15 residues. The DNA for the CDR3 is TGTGCCAGTAGTATCGGCGGGGGGGCCTACAATGAGCAGTTCTTC. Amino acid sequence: CASSIGGGAYNEQFF.

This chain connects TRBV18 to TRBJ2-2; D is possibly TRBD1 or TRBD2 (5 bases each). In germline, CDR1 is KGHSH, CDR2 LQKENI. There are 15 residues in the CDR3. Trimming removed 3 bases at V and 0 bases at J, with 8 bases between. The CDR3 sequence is CASSPGTANTGELFF. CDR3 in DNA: TGTGCCAGCTCACCTGGGACCGCGAACACCGGGGAGCTGTTTTTT.

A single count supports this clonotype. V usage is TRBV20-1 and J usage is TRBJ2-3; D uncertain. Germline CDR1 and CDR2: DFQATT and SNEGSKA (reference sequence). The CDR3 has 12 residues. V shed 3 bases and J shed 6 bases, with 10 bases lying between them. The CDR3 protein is CSASSLGDTQYF. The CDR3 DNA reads TGCAGTGCTAGCTCGCTAGGGGATACGCAGTATTTT.

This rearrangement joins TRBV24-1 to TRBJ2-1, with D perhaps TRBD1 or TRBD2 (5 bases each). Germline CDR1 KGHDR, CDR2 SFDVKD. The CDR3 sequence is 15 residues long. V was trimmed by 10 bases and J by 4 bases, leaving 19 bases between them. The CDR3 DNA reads TGTGCCACAGCTCCGGGGACGGGTCTATACAATGAGCAGTTCTTC. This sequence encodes CATAPGTGLYNEQFF.

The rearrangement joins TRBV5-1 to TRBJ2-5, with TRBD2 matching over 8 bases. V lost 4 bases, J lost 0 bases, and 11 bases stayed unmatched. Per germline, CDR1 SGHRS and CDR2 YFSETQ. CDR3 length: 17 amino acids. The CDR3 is CASSPKVVLADQETQYF. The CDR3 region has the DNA TGCGCCAGCAGCCCCAAGGTAGTACTAGCGGACCAAGAGACCCAGTACTTC.

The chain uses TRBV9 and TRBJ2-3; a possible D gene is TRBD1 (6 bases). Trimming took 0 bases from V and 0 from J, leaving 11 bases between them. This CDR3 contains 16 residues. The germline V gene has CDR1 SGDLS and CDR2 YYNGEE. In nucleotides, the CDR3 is TGTGCCAGCAGCGTAGGAAGGGACATAAGCACAGATACGCAGTATTTT. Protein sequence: CASSVGRDISTDTQYF. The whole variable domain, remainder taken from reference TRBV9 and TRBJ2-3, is DSGVTQTPKHLITATGQRVTLRCSPRSGDLSVYWYQQSLDQGLQFLIQYYNGEERAKGNILERFSAQQFPDLHSELNLSSLELGDSALYFCASSVGRDISTDTQYFGPGTRLTVL.